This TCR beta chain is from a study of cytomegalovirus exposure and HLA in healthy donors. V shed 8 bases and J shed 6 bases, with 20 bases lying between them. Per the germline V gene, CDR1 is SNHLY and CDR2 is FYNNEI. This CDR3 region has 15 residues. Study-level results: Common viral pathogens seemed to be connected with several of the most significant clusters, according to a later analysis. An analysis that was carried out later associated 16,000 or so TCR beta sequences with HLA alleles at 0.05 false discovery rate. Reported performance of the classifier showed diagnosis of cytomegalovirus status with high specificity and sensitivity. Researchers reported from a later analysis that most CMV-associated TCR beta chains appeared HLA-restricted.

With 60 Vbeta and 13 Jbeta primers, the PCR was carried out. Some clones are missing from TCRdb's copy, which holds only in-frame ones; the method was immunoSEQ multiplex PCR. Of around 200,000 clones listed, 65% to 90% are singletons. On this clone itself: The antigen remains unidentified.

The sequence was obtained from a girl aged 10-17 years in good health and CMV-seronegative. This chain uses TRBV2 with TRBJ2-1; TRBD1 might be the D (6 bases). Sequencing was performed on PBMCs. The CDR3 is CASSGTLRPSNEQFF. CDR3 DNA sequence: TGTGCCAGCTCCGGGACACTCAGACCATCCAATGAGCAGTTCTTC. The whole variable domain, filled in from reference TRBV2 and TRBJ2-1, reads EPEVTQTPSHQVTQMGQEVILRCVPISNHLYFYWYRQILGQKVEFLVSFYNNEISEKSEIFDDQFSVERPDGSNFTLKIRSTKLEDSAMYFCASSGTLRPSNEQFFGPGTRLTVL.